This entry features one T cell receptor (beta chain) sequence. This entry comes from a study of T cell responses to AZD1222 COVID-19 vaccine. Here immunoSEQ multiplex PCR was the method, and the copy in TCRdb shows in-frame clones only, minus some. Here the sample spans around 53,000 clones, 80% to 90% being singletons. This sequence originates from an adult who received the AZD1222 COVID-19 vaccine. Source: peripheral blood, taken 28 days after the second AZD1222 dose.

The CDR3 sequence: CASSQDPGDANQPQHF. CDR3 DNA sequence: TGTGCCAGCAGCCAAGATCCGGGGGATGCAAATCAGCCCCAGCATTTT. This rearrangement joins TRBV4-2 to TRBJ1-5; D possibly corresponds to TRBD1 (5 bases). This CDR3 has 16 residues. The V end lost 0 bases, the J end lost 4 bases, and 13 bases lay between the germline ends. Per germline, CDR1 LGHNA and CDR2 YNFKEQ.